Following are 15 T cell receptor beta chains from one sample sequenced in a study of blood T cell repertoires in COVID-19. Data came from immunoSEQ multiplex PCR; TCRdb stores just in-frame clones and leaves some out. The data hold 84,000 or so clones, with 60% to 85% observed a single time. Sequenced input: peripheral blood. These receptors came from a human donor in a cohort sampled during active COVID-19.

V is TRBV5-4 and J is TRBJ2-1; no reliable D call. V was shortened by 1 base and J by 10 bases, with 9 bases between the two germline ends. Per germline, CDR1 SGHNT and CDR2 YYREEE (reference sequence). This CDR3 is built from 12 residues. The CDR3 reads CASSLTNMEQFF. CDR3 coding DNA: TGTGCCAGCAGCTTGACGAACATGGAGCAGTTCTTC.

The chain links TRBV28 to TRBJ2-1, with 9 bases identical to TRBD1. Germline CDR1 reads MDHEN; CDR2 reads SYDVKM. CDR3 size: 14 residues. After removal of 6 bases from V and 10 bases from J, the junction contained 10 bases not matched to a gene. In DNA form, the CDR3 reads TGTGCCAGCAGGAGGACAGGGGCCCCTAGGGAGCAGTTCTTC. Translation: CASRRTGAPREQFF.

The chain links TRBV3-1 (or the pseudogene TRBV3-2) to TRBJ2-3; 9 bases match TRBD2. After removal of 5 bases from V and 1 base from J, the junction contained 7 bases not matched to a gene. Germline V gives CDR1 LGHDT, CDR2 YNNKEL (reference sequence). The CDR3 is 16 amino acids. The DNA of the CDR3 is TGTGCCAGCAGCACAAGACTAGCGGCGCGCACAGATACGCAGTATTTT. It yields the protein CASSTRLAARTDTQYF.

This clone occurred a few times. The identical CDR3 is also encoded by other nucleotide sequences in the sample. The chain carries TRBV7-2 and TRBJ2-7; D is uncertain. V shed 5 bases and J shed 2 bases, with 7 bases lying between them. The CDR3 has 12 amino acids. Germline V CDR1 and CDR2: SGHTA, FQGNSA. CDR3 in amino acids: CASSRGPYEQYF. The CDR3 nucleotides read TGTGCCAGCAGCCGTGGCCCCTACGAGCAGTACTTC. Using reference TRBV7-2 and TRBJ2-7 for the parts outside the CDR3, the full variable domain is GAGVSQSPSNKVTEKGKDVELRCDPISGHTALYWYRQSLGQGLEFLIYFQGNSAPDKSGLPSDRFSAERTGGSVSTLTIQRTQQEDSAVYLCASSRGPYEQYFGPGTRLTVT.

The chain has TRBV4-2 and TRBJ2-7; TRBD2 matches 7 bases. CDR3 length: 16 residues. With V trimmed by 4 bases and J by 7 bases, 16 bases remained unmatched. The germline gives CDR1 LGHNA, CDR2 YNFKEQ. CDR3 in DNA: TGTGCCAGCAGCCCAGACCTGGTAGCGGGCCCTTGGGAGCAGTACTTC. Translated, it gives CASSPDLVAGPWEQYF.

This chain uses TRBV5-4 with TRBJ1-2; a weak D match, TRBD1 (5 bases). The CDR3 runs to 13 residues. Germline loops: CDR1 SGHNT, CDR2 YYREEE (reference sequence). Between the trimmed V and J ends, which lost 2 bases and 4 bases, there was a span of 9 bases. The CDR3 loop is CASSFRGGYGYTF. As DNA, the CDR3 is TGTGCCAGCAGCTTCCGGGGGGGCTATGGCTACACCTTC.

The DNA of the CDR3 is TGCGCCAGCAGTCCAGAGACAGGGGATTCACCCCTCCACTTT. This sequence encodes CASSPETGDSPLHF. The chain is built from TRBV5-1 and TRBJ1-6, with 8 bases that match TRBD1. Germline lookup yields CDR1 SGHRS and CDR2 YFSETQ. The CDR3 sequence is 14 residues long. Trimming removed 5 bases from V and 8 bases from J; junction bases left unmatched: 6.

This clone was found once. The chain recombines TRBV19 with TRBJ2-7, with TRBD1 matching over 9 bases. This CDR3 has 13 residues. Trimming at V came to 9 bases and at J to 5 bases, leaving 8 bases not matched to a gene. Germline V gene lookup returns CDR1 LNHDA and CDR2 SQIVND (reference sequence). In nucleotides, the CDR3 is TGTGCCAGCAGGGACAGGGTTGAGGACGAGCAGTACTTC. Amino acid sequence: CASRDRVEDEQYF.

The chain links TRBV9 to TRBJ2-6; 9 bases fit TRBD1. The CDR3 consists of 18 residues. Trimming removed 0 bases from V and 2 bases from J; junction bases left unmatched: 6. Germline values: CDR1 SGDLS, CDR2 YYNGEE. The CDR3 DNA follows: TGTGCCAGCAGCGTAGCACAGGGGGCAAACACTGGGGCCAACGTCCTGACTTTC. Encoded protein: CASSVAQGANTGANVLTF.

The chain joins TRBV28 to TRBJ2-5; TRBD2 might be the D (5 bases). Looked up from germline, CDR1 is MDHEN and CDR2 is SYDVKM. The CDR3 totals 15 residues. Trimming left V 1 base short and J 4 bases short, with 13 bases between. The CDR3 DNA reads TGTGCCAGCAGTTTATCCGGGATTCTGAGAGAGACCCAGTACTTC. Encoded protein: CASSLSGILRETQYF.

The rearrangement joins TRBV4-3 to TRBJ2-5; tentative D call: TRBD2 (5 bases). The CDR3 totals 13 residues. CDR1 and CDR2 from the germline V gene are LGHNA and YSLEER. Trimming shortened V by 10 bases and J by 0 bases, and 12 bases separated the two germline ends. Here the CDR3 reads CAIEERNQETQYF. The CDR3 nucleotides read TGCGCCATAGAGGAGCGGAACCAAGAGACCCAGTACTTC.

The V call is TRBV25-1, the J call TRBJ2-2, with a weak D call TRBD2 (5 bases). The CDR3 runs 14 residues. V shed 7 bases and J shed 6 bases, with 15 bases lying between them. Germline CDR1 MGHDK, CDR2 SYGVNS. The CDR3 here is CASNSGSIAGELFF. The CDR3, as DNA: TGTGCCAGCAATTCGGGAAGTATCGCCGGGGAGCTGTTTTTT.

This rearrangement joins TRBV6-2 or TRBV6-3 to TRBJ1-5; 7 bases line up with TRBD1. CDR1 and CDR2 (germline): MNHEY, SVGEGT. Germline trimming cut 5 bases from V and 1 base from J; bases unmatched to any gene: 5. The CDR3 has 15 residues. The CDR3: CASSRQGASNQPQHF. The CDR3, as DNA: TGTGCCAGCAGTCGACAGGGAGCGAGCAATCAGCCCCAGCATTTT.

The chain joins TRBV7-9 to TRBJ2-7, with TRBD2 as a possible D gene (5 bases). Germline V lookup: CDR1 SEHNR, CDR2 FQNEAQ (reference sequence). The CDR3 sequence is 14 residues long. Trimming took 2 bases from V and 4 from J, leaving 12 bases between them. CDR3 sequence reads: CASSLTAGLYEQYF. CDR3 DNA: TGTGCCAGCAGCTTAACGGCGGGCCTTTACGAGCAGTACTTC.

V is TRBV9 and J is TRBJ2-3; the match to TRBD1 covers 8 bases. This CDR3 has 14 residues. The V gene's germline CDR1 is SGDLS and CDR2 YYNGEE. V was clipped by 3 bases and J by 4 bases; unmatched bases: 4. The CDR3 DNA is TGTGCCAGCAGCGCAAGGACAGGGCCAGATACGCAGTATTTT. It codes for CASSARTGPDTQYF.